The TCR beta chain under discussion was sequenced for a study of blood T cell repertoires in COVID-19. Study-level information: The study drew acute and convalescent COVID-19 samples from the United States, Italy and Spain.

In germline, CDR1 is SGHDT, CDR2 YYEEEE. The CDR3 spans 16 residues. V shed 4 bases, J shed 1 base, and the junction held 11 bases outside the gene matches. Some clones are missing from TCRdb's copy, which holds only in-frame ones; the method was immunoSEQ multiplex PCR. The sample consists of about 180,000 clones, 80% to 90% of them appearing once. The source of this sequence is a man in his 60s with acute or convalescent COVID-19. The chain joins TRBV5-6 to TRBJ2-7; 7 bases line up with TRBD2. Sequenced sample: peripheral blood. In DNA form, the CDR3 reads TGTGCCAGCAGCGGTTCCGGGCGGGGAGGGTCCTACGAGCAGTACTTC. Translation gives CASSGSGRGGSYEQYF.